Each of the 23 T cell receptor beta chains below was sequenced from the same sample in a study of CD8 T cells in ankylosing spondylitis. TCRdb itself ran the 5' RACE reads through MiXCR, one entry per CDR3 protein. This sample has roughly 170,000 distinct CDR3 sequences, with roughly 10% found just once. The sequenced sample consisted of blood, either unsorted or a sorted T cell fraction (not recorded which). All receptors come from a female donor with ankylosing spondylitis or in good health (not recorded which).

This clonotype showed up just a few times. The chain uses TRBV6-2 or TRBV6-3 and TRBJ2-1; D might be TRBD2 (6 bases). The CDR3 extends over 16 amino acids. Germline-derived CDR1 and CDR2 are MNHEY and SVGEGT. Trimming stripped 2 bases from V and 2 bases from J, with 13 bases between. The CDR3 protein is CASSYTGTWTYNEQFF. Written as DNA, the CDR3 is TGTGCCAGCAGTTACACCGGGACTTGGACCTACAATGAGCAGTTCTTC.

This clonotype has just a few counts. V is TRBV9 and J is TRBJ2-1; D unresolved. The CDR3 is 13 amino acids. V lost 0 bases and J 5 bases, leaving 6 bases between the germline ends. Germline V CDR1 and CDR2: SGDLS, YYNGEE. This CDR3 is CASSVDGHNEQFF. The DNA of the CDR3 is TGTGCCAGCAGCGTAGACGGGCACAATGAGCAGTTCTTC.

There are a few counts of this clonotype. CDR3 loop: CASSPQTRNTIYF. The CDR3 coding sequence is TGTGCCAGCAGTCCCCAAACTAGAAACACCATATATTTT. V and J are TRBV12-3 or TRBV12-4 and TRBJ1-3; D uncertain. The CDR3 is 13 amino acids. V dropped 5 bases and J dropped 5 bases, with 10 bases sitting between them.

This clonotype turned up a few times. This chain uses TRBV28 with TRBJ2-5, with TRBD2 matching 9 bases. Germline V gene lookup returns CDR1 MDHEN and CDR2 SYDVKM. The CDR3 is made up of 17 amino acids. After removal of 3 bases from V and 5 bases from J, the junction contained 13 bases not matched to a gene. In DNA form, the CDR3 reads TGTGCCAGCAGTTTCATGGCGGGAGGGCCATTGGAGGAGACCCAGTACTTC. Protein: CASSFMAGGPLEETQYF. The complete variable domain, with remaining parts taken from reference TRBV28 and TRBJ2-5, reads DVKVTQSSRYLVKRTGEKVFLECVQDMDHENMFWYRQDPGLGLRLIYFSYDVKMKEKGDIPEGYSVSREKKERFSLILESASTNQTSMYLCASSFMAGGPLEETQYFGPGTRLLVL.

Turning to this clonotype: A much larger clone differs from this one at a single base, so this may be a read error. The rearrangement links TRBV5-4 to TRBJ2-1, with D possibly matching TRBD2 (5 bases). This CDR3 comprises 14 residues. Trimming stripped 7 bases from V and 7 bases from J, with 18 bases between. Germline assignment: CDR1 SGHNT and CDR2 YYREEE (reference sequence). The CDR3 sequence: CASAPGLALNEQFF. The CDR3 nucleotides are TGTGCCAGCGCCCCTGGACTGGCCCTAAATGAGCAGTTCTTC.

The V and J genes are TRBV7-6 and TRBJ2-1; 8 bases align to TRBD2. CDR1 is SGHVS, CDR2 FNYEAQ, per germline. The trim removed 0 bases at V and 8 bases at J, leaving 9 bases unmatched. The CDR3 is 16 amino acids. The CDR3 reads CASSLAGTRSGHEQFF. The CDR3 nucleotides are TGTGCCAGCAGCTTAGCGGGGACTAGGTCGGGGCATGAGCAGTTCTTC.

In this sample, this clonotype turned up a few times. The rearrangement links TRBV6-1 to TRBJ2-7; 7 nucleotides line up with TRBD2. V trimming: 2 bases; J trimming: 2 bases; junction bases outside the gene matches: 6. Germline V gives CDR1 MNHNS, CDR2 SASEGT. The CDR3 is 15 residues long. The CDR3 here is CASSENLADTYEQYF. CDR3 coding DNA: TGTGCCAGCAGTGAAAATCTAGCGGATACCTACGAGCAGTACTTC.

This clonotype has more than one count but fewer than ten. This chain joins TRBV14 and TRBJ2-7; D remains ambiguous. CDR1 and CDR2 from the germline V gene are SGHDN and FVKESK. The V gene lost 4 bases and the J gene lost 9 bases, with 22 bases spanning the gap. CDR3 length: 15 amino acids. In DNA form, the CDR3 reads TGTGCCAGCAGCCGTTGGATACGCATGGCAGGCGTGCAGTACTTC. It codes for CASSRWIRMAGVQYF.

This chain links TRBV2 with TRBJ2-7; 8 bases are shared with TRBD2. Trimming removed 8 bases from V and 6 bases from J; junction bases left unmatched: 9. The CDR3 consists of 13 residues. CDR1 SNHLY and CDR2 FYNNEI come from the germline V gene. The CDR3 protein is CASVGAGVTEQYF. DNA for the CDR3: TGTGCCAGCGTAGGAGCGGGAGTTACCGAGCAGTACTTC.

The CDR3 sequence is CAALSPGWTEAFF. CDR3 sequence (DNA): TGTGCCGCCTTGAGTCCAGGTTGGACTGAAGCTTTCTTT. V is TRBV27 and J is TRBJ1-1; D call uncertain. CDR1 is MNHEY and CDR2 is SMNVEV in the germline V gene (reference sequence). The CDR3 runs to 13 residues. V lost 11 bases, J lost 5 bases, and 18 bases lay in between.

This clonotype was detected ten times or more. The chain joins TRBV25-1 to TRBJ2-7; D gene ambiguous. CDR1 and CDR2 (germline): MGHDK, SYGVNS. The CDR3 has 11 residues. V lost 3 bases and J 7 bases, leaving 7 bases between the germline ends. CDR3 sequence (DNA): TGTGCCAGCAGTGAGGGCTGGGAGCAGTACTTC. Translated: CASSEGWEQYF.

The rearrangement joins TRBV4-1 to TRBJ1-1; D possibly corresponds to TRBD1 (6 bases). The CDR3 runs to 15 residues. Trimming pared 0 bases from V and 2 bases from J, leaving 10 bases between. Germline V lookup: CDR1 MGHRA, CDR2 YSYEKL. Here the CDR3 reads CASSQDQDSNTEAFF. DNA for the CDR3: TGCGCCAGCAGCCAAGATCAGGACAGTAACACTGAAGCTTTCTTT.

In DNA, the CDR3 is TGTGCCAGCAGTGAATATTTCCCACAGGGAAAGGGGGTTGGGCAGTTCTTC. Amino acid sequence: CASSEYFPQGKGVGQFF. This chain links TRBV25-1 with TRBJ2-1; D perhaps matches TRBD1 (6 bases). CDR3 size: 17 residues. The germline gives CDR1 MGHDK, CDR2 SYGVNS. Between the trimmed V and J ends, which lost 0 bases and 12 bases, there was a span of 24 bases.

The chain combines TRBV11-2 with TRBJ1-2; D is ambiguous. The CDR3 covers 13 residues. Looked up from germline, CDR1 is SGHAT and CDR2 is FQNNGV. The V end was cut by 1 base, the J end by 2 bases, with 5 bases between. The CDR3 DNA sequence: TGTGCCAGCAGCTTAGGACTAAACTATGGCTACACCTTC. Translating gives CASSLGLNYGYTF.

This clonotype has just a few counts. J is TRBJ2-7 and V is TRBV6-1; 11 nucleotides match TRBD1. The CDR3 covers 14 residues. Germline CDR1 reads MNHNS; CDR2 reads SASEGT. Trimming removed 7 bases from V and 7 bases from J; junction bases left unmatched: 9. The CDR3 DNA reads TGTGCCAGCATTCCGGGACAGGGGGATTTTGAGCAGTACTTC. This codes for CASIPGQGDFEQYF.

The rearrangement uses TRBV5-6 and TRBJ2-1; 7 bases are a match to TRBD1. Germline V lookup: CDR1 SGHDT, CDR2 YYEEEE. There are 14 residues in the CDR3. J gave up 4 bases and V 5 bases, and 6 bases lay outside the gene matches. CDR3 bases: TGTGCCAGCAGGCCGGGACAGATATACAATGAGCAGTTCTTC. The encoded protein is CASRPGQIYNEQFF.

This clonotype was detected ten times or more. The rearrangement links TRBV5-6 to TRBJ2-5, with 11 bases identical to TRBD1. The CDR3 has 15 amino acids. V shed 0 bases, J shed 6 bases, and the junction held 4 bases outside the gene matches. Germline values: CDR1 SGHDT, CDR2 YYEEEE. The chain's CDR3 is CASSLGTGGVKTQYF. In nucleotides, the CDR3 is TGTGCCAGCAGCTTGGGGACAGGGGGCGTGAAGACCCAGTACTTC.

This clonotype was counted at least ten times. This chain joins TRBV24-1 and TRBJ2-3; 13 bases line up with TRBD2. Per germline, CDR1 KGHDR and CDR2 SFDVKD. This CDR3 has 19 amino acids. J gave up 0 bases and V 6 bases, and 11 bases lay outside the gene matches. CDR3 loop: CATSKGRTSGRVSTDTQYF. The DNA of the CDR3 is TGTGCCACCAGTAAAGGAAGAACTAGCGGGAGGGTTAGCACAGATACGCAGTATTTT.

This clonotype was counted a few times. V usage is TRBV27 and J usage is TRBJ2-7, with D perhaps TRBD1 (6 bases). V dropped 5 bases and J dropped 6 bases, with 17 bases sitting between them. The CDR3 is 14 residues long. The germline gives CDR1 MNHEY, CDR2 SMNVEV (reference sequence). The CDR3 is CASSPTLGGSEQYF. In nucleotides, the CDR3 is TGTGCCAGCAGTCCCACCCTAGGGGGAAGCGAGCAGTACTTC.

A few counts support this clonotype. The chain uses TRBV15 and TRBJ1-1; no reliable D call. Germline V gene sequence: CDR1 LNHNV, CDR2 YYDKDF (reference sequence). The CDR3 is 16 residues long. V was clipped by 0 bases and J by 1 base, with 12 bases between them. DNA of the CDR3: TGTGCCACCAGCAGAGATTTGGGGTCTGGGAACACTGAAGCTTTCTTT. It specifies CATSRDLGSGNTEAFF.

V and J are TRBV12-3 or TRBV12-4 and TRBJ2-1; no firm D call. The length of the CDR3 is 13 residues. V was shortened by 2 bases and J by 4 bases, with 6 bases between the two germline ends. The CDR3 spells CASSLNTYNEQFF. The DNA for the CDR3 is TGTGCCAGCAGTTTAAACACATACAATGAGCAGTTCTTC.

J is TRBJ2-1 and V is TRBV20-1; unclear D gene. This CDR3 has 12 residues. V gave up 3 bases and J gave up 9 bases, with 12 bases separating them. Germline V gives CDR1 DFQATT, CDR2 SNEGSKA (reference sequence). CDR3 sequence reads: CSARATVPEQFF. The CDR3 bases are TGCAGTGCTAGGGCCACGGTTCCTGAGCAGTTCTTC.

The J gene is TRBJ2-1, the V gene TRBV6-2 or TRBV6-3; 8 bases are a match to TRBD1. Germline V CDR1 and CDR2: MNHEY, SVGEGT. The CDR3 length is 13 residues. Trimming took 6 bases from V and 5 from J; bases not matched to a gene: 3. The CDR3 nucleotides read TGTGCCAGCAGGGGACAGGTGGACAATGAGCAGTTCTTC. Its protein is CASRGQVDNEQFF.